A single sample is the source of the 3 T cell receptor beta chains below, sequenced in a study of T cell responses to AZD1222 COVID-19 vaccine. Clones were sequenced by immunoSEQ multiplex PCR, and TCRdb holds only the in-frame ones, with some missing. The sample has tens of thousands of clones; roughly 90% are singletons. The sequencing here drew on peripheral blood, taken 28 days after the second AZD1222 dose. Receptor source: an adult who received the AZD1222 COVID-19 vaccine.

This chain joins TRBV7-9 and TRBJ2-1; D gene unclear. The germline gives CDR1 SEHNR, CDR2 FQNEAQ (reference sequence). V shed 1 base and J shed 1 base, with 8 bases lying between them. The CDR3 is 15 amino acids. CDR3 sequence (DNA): TGTGCCAGCAGCTTAGATACCCAGTCCTACAATGAGCAGTTCTTC. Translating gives CASSLDTQSYNEQFF.

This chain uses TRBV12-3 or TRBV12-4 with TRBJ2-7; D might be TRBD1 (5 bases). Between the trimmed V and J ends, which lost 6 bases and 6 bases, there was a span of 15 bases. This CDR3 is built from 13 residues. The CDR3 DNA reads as TGTGCCAGCAGCCCTTGGGAAGGGGCCGAGCAGTACTTC. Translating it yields CASSPWEGAEQYF.

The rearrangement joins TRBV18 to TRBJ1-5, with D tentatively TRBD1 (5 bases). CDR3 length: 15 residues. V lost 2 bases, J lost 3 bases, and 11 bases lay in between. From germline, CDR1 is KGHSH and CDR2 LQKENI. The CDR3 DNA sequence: TGTGCCAGCTCACCATCCGGGGGATTCAATCAGCCCCAGCATTTT. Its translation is CASSPSGGFNQPQHF. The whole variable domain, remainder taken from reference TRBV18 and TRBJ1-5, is NAGVMQNPRHLVRRRGQEARLRCSPMKGHSHVYWYRQLPEEGLKFMVYLQKENIIDESGMPKERFSAEFPKEGPSILRIQQVVRGDSAAYFCASSPSGGFNQPQHFGDGTRLSIL.